The clone carrying this TCR beta chain has only a few counts. This CDR3 has 15 residues. Trimming removed 5 bases at V and 8 bases at J, with 19 bases between. Germline V CDR1 and CDR2: LNHNV, YYDKDF (reference sequence). TCRdb recomputed calls from the 5' RACE reads with MiXCR, one row per CDR3 protein. Here the sample spans 420,000 or so distinct CDR3 sequences, less than 20% being singletons. This entry comes from a study of identical twins. This receptor was taken from a man aged 45 to 65 in good health. The chain recombines TRBV15 with TRBJ2-1; tentatively, D is TRBD2 (6 bases). The sample taken for sequencing was naive T cells sorted from blood. The CDR3, as DNA: TGTGCCACCAGCCCCCGTGTGGGGGGAGGAGATGAGCAGTTCTTC. Protein sequence: CATSPRVGGGDEQFF.